This T cell receptor beta chain was recovered during a study of blood T cell repertoires in COVID-19. Participants spanned ages about 18 to 95 years and resided in about 24 US areas. V was trimmed by 2 bases and J by 10 bases, leaving 15 bases between them. The CDR3 has 14 amino acids. Germline V gene lookup returns CDR1 SGHTA and CDR2 FQGNSA. Method: immunoSEQ multiplex PCR; TCRdb's copy keeps in-frame clones and lacks some. The sample lists about 210,000 clones; roughly 82% were seen once. This clonotype was obtained from a man aged 35 to 55 with acute COVID-19. The chain uses TRBV7-2 and TRBJ2-1, with D uncertain. Sequences were obtained from PBMCs or T cells enriched from blood (not recorded which). For the CDR3, the DNA is TGTGCCAGCAGCTTAAGATTAGCAATTGGCGAGCAGTTCTTC. It translates to CASSLRLAIGEQFF.